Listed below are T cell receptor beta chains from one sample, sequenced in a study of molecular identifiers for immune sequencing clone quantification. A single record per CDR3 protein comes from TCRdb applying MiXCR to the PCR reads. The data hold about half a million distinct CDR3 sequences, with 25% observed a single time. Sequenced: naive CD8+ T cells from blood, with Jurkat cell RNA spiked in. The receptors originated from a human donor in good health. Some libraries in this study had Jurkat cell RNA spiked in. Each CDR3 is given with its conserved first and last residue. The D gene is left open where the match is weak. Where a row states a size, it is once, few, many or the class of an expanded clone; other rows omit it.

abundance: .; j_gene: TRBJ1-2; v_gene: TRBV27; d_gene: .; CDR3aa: CASGSPAGAYYGYTF
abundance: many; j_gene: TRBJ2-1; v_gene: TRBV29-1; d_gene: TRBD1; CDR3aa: CSVDTGVGQFF
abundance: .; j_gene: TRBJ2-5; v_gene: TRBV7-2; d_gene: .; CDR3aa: CASSPQGWAGVQETRYF
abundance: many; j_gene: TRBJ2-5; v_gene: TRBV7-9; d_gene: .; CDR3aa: CASSSGEKQETQYF
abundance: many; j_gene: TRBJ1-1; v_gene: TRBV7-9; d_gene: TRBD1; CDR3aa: CASSATGASNTEAFF
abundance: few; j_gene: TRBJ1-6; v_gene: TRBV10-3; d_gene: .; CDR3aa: CATNNEGYNSPLHF
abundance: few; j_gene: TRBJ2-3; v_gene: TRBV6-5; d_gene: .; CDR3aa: CASSRDSLQQYF
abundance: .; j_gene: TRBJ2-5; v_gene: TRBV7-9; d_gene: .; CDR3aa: CASSLVRGLGGETQYF
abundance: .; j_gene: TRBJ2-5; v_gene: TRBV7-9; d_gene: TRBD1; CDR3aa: CASSLNQPPSLVYSVQGVGETQYF
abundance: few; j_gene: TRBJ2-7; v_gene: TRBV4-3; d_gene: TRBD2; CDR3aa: CASSQGLAGVFEQYF
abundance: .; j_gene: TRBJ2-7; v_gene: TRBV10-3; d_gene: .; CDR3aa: CAISLQRDISYEQYF
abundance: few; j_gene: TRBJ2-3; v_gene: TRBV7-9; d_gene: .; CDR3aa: CASSLDTTDTQYF
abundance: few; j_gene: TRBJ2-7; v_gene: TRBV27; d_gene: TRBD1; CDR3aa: CASSLGQGSTYEQYF
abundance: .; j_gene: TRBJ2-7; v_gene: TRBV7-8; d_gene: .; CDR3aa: CASSLLGGPFEQYF
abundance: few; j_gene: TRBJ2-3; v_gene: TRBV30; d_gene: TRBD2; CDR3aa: CAWEYLAGVTDTQYF
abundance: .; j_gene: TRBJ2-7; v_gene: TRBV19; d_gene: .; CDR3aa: CASSIDRGSYEQYF
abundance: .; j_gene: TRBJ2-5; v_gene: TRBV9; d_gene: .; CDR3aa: CASSPHSAETQYF
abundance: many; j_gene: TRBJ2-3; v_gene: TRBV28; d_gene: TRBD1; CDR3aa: CASSSGQGGDTQYF
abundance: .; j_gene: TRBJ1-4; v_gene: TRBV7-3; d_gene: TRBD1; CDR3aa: CASCPGQGDEKLFF
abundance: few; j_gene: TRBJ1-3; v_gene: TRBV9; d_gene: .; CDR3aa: CASSPHGAASGNTIYF
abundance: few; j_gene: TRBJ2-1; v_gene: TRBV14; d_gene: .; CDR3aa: CASSPLTGSSYNEQFF
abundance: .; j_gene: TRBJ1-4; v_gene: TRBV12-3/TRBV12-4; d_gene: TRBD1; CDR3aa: CASRQTGEGEKLFF
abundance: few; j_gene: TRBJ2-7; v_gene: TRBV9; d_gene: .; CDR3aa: CASSPRSLYEQYF
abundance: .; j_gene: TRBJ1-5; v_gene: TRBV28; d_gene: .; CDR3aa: CASSLIGVFDQPQHF
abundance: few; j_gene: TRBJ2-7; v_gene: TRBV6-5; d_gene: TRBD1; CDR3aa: CASSYSGQGMDEQYF
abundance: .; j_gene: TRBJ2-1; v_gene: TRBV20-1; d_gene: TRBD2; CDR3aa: CSARVLAGDYNEQFF
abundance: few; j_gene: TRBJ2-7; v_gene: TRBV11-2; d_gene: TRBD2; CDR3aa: CASSSKLLAGASEQYF
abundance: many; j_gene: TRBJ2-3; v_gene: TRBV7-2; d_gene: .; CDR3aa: CASSTMGTDTQYF
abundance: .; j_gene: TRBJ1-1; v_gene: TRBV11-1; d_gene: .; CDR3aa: CASSSPAGSEAFF
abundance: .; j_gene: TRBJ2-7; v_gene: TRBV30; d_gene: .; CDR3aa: CAWSDYIYEQYF
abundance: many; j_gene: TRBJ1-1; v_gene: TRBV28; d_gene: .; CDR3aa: CASSYRGQYTEAFF
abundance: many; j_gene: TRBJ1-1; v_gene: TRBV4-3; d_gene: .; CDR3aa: CASSQETGLNTEAFF
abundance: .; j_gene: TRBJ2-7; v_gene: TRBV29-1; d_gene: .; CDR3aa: CSVERTEEPYEQYF
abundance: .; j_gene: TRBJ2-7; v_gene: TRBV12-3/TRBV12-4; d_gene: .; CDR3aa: CASRRSSSAQYF
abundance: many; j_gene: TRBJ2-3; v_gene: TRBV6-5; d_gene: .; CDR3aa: CASSLPGPGTTDTQYF
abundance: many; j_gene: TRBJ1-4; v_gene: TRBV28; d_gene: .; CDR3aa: CASRSWSAEKLFF
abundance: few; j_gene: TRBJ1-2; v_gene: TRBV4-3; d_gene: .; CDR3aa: CASSPFLDGTNYGYTF
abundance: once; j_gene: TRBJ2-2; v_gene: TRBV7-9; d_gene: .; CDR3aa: CAGSGPSRDTGELFF
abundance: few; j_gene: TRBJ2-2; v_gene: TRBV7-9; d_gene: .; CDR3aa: CASSSIPSAGELFF
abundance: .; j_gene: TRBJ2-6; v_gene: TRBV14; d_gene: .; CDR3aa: CASSPGRAGANVLTF
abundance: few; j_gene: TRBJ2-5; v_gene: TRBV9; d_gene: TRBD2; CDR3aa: CASSVGGSGSRETQYF
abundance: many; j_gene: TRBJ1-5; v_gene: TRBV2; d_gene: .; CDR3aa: CARSGLNSNQPQHF
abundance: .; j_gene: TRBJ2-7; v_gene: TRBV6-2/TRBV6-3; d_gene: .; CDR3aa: CASSYSDPAYEQYF
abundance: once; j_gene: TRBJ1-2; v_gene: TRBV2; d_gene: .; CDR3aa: CASAGDYGYTF
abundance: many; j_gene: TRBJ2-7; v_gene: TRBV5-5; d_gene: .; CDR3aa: CASSFSGSGYEQYF
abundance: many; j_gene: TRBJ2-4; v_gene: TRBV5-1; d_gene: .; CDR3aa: CASSLAEGQNGNIQYF
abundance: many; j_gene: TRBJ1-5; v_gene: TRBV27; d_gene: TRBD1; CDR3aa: CASGAGGGQPQHF
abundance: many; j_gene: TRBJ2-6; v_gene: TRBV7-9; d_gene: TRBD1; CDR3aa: CASSQGAGANVLTF
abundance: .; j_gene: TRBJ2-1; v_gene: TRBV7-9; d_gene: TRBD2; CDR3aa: CASSSTRTTSRGSYNEQFF
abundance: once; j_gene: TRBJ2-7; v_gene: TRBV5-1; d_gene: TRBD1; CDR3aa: CASRSTGQGLLYGQYF
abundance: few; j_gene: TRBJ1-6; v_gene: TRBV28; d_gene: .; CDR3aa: CASSLLANNSPLHF
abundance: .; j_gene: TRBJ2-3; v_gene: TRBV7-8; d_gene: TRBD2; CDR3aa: CASSSVRVGLSTSGGRYADTQYF